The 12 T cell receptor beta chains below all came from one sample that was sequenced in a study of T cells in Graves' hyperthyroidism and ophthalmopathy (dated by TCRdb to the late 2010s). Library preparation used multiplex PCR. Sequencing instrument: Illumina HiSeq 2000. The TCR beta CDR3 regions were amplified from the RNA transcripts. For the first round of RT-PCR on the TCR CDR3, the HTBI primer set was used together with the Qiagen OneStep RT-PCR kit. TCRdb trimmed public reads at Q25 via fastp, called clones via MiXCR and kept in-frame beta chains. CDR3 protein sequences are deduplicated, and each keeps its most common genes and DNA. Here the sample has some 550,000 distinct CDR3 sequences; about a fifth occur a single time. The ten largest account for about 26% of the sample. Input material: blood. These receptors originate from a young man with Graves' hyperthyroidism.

The CDR3 is CASSFVQGTSNEQYF. The CDR3 DNA sequence: TGTGCCAGCAGTTTCGTCCAGGGTACCAGCAACGAGCAGTACTTC. The genes are TRBV12-3 or TRBV12-4 and TRBJ2-7; D possibly corresponds to TRBD1 (5 bases). The CDR3 contains 15 residues. Trimming pared 3 bases from V and 5 bases from J, leaving 17 bases between.

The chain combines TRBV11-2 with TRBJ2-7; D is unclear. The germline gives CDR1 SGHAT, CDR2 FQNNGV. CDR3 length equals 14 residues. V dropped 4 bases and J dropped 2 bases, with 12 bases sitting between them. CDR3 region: CASSYSDGPYEQYF. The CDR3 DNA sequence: TGTGCCAGCAGCTATTCGGACGGACCCTACGAGCAGTACTTC.

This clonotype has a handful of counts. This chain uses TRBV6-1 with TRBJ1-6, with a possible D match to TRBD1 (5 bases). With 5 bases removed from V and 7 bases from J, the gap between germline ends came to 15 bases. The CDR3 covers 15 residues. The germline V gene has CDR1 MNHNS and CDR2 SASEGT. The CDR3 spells CASSPGTALNSPLHF. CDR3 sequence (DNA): TGTGCCAGCAGTCCCGGGACTGCCCTCAATTCACCCCTCCACTTT.

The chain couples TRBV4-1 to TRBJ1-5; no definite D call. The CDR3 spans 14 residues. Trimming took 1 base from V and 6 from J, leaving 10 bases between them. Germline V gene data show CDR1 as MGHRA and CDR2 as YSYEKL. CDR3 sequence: CASSQVRAFQPQHF. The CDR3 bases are TGCGCCAGCAGCCAAGTAAGGGCCTTTCAGCCCCAGCATTTT.

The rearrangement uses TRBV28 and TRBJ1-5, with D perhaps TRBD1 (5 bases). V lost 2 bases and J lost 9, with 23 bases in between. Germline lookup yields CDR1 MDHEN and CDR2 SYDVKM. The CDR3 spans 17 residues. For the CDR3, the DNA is TGTGCCAGCAGTTTAAGGTTTTGGGGGTCCCGTCCCCGGCCCCAGCATTTT. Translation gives CASSLRFWGSRPRPQHF.

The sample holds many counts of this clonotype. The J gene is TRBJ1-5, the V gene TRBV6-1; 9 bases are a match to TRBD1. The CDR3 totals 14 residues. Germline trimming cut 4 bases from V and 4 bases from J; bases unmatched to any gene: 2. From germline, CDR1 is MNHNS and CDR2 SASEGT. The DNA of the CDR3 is TGTGCCAGCAGTGGGACAGGGGAAAATCAGCCCCAGCATTTT. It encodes CASSGTGENQPQHF.

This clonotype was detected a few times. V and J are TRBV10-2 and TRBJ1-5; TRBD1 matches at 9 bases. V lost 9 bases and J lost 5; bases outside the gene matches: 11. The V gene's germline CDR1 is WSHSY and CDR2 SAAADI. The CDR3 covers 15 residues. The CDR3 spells CASYRPGQGYQPQHF. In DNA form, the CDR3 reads TGCGCCAGTTACAGACCGGGACAGGGCTATCAGCCCCAGCATTTT.

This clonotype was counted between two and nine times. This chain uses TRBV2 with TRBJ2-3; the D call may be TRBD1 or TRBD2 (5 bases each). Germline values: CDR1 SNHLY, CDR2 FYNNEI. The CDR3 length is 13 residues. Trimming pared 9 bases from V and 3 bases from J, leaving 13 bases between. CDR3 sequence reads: CARRDLGTDTQYF. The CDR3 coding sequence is TGTGCCAGAAGGGACCTTGGGACAGATACGCAGTATTTT.

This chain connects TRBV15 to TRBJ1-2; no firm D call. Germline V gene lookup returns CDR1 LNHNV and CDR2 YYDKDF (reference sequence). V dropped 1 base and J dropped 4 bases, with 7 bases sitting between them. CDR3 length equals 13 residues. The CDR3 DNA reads TGTGCCACCAGCAGAGGGGGTATCTATGGCTACACCTTC. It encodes CATSRGGIYGYTF.

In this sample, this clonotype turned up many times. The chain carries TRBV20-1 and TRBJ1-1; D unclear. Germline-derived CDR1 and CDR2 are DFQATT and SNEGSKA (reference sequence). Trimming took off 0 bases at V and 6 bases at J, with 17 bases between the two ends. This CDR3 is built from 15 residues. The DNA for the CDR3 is TGCAGTGCTAGAGATCCAGCCTGGGGATGGCCTGAAGCTTTCTTT. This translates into CSARDPAWGWPEAFF.

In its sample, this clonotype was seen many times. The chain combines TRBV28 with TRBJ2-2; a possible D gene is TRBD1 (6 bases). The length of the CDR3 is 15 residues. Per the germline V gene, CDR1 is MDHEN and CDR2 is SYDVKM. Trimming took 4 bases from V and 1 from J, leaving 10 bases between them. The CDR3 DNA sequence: TGTGCCAGCAGTTCGCCGGGACAGAACACCGGGGAGCTGTTTTTT. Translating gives CASSSPGQNTGELFF.

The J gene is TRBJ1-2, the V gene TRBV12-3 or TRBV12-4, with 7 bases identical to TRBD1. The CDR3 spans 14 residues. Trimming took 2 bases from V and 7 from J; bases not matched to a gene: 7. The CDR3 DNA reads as TGTGCCAGCAGTTTAAGACAGGGTAGCTCTGGCTACACCTTC. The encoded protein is CASSLRQGSSGYTF.